These T cell receptor beta chains were read from a single sample in a study of cytomegalovirus exposure and HLA in healthy donors. Clones were sequenced by immunoSEQ multiplex PCR, and TCRdb holds only the in-frame ones, with some missing. The table lists approximately 240,000 clones, about three quarters of them singletons. The sequenced material came from PBMCs. Receptors were obtained from a woman aged 55-69 years in good health and CMV-seropositive. Each CDR3 is given with its conserved first and last residue. D genes are given only for firm matches. Expanded clones get a size class; other rows say once, few or many, or leave the size out.

abundance: NA
d_gene: NA
v_gene: TRBV15
j_gene: TRBJ1-4
CDR3aa: CATSRARVEEKLFF
CDR3nt: TGTGCCACCAGCAGGGCGAGGGTGGAAGAAAAACTGTTTTTT

abundance: NA
d_gene: NA
v_gene: TRBV28
j_gene: TRBJ1-6
CDR3aa: CASRGDGYSPLHF
CDR3nt: TGTGCCAGCAGGGGAGACGGGTATTCACCCCTCCACTTT

abundance: NA
d_gene: TRBD2
v_gene: TRBV2
j_gene: TRBJ2-1
CDR3aa: CASSESDGTSGRNEQFF
CDR3nt: TGTGCCAGCAGTGAATCAGACGGGACTAGCGGGAGAAATGAGCAGTTCTTC

abundance: NA
d_gene: TRBD2
v_gene: TRBV29-1
j_gene: TRBJ2-5
CDR3aa: CSAKRGGTETQYF
CDR3nt: TGCAGCGCCAAGCGGGGGGGTACGGAGACCCAGTACTTC

abundance: few
d_gene: NA
v_gene: TRBV18
j_gene: TRBJ2-2
CDR3aa: CASSELSTGELFF
CDR3nt: TGTGCCAGCTCCGAGCTTTCCACCGGGGAGCTGTTTTTT

abundance: NA
d_gene: NA
v_gene: TRBV7-2
j_gene: TRBJ1-2
CDR3aa: CASSSGLGYTF
CDR3nt: TGTGCCAGCAGCTCGGGACTCGGCTACACCTTC

abundance: NA
d_gene: TRBD2
v_gene: TRBV25-1
j_gene: TRBJ2-2
CDR3aa: CASTGSGRNRGGELFF
CDR3nt: TGTGCCAGCACTGGGAGCGGGAGGAATCGAGGCGGGGAGCTGTTTTTT

abundance: NA
d_gene: TRBD1
v_gene: TRBV5-1
j_gene: TRBJ2-5
CDR3aa: CASSRQAGGEEQYF
CDR3nt: TGCGCCAGCAGTAGACAGGCAGGGGGAGAGGAGCAGTACTTC

abundance: NA
d_gene: TRBD1
v_gene: TRBV19
j_gene: TRBJ1-4
CDR3aa: CASRGTGAVSVEKLFF
CDR3nt: TGTGCCAGTAGAGGGACAGGGGCGGTATCCGTGGAAAAACTGTTTTTT

abundance: NA
d_gene: NA
v_gene: TRBV7-9
j_gene: TRBJ1-2
CDR3aa: CASSTTGPAGYTF
CDR3nt: TGTGCCAGCAGCACCACAGGGCCGGCTGGCTACACCTTC

abundance: NA
d_gene: TRBD1
v_gene: TRBV11-2
j_gene: TRBJ1-2
CDR3aa: CASSSGTGGYGYTF
CDR3nt: TGTGCCAGCAGCTCCGGGACAGGGGGCTATGGCTACACCTTC

abundance: NA
d_gene: TRBD2
v_gene: TRBV7-7
j_gene: TRBJ2-5
CDR3aa: CASSRSGGASETQYF
CDR3nt: TGTGCCAGCAGCCGTAGCGGGGGGGCTTCAGAGACCCAGTACTTC

abundance: NA
d_gene: NA
v_gene: TRBV7-2
j_gene: TRBJ1-6
CDR3aa: CASSLAGQGYNSPLHF
CDR3nt: TGTGCCAGCAGCTTAGCCGGGCAGGGGTATAATTCACCCCTCCACTTT

abundance: NA
d_gene: NA
v_gene: TRBV5-1
j_gene: TRBJ2-3
CDR3aa: CASSLATSRADTQYF
CDR3nt: TGCGCCAGCAGCTTGGCGACTTCACGGGCAGATACGCAGTATTTT

abundance: few
d_gene: NA
v_gene: TRBV11-3
j_gene: TRBJ2-5
CDR3aa: CASSLTSDTQTQYF
CDR3nt: TGTGCCAGCAGCTTGACCTCGGACACACAGACCCAGTACTTC

abundance: few
d_gene: NA
v_gene: TRBV6-5
j_gene: TRBJ1-2
CDR3aa: CASRWGGNYGYTF
CDR3nt: TGTGCCAGCAGGTGGGGGGGGAACTATGGCTACACCTTC

abundance: NA
d_gene: TRBD2
v_gene: TRBV4-1
j_gene: TRBJ2-4
CDR3aa: CASSRTSEKNIQYF
CDR3nt: TGCGCCAGCAGCCGGACTAGCGAGAAAAACATTCAGTACTTC

abundance: NA
d_gene: NA
v_gene: TRBV30
j_gene: TRBJ1-2
CDR3aa: CAWSVLGSRGYTF
CDR3nt: TGTGCCTGGAGTGTACTTGGTAGTCGTGGCTACACCTTC

abundance: few
d_gene: TRBD1
v_gene: TRBV10-3
j_gene: TRBJ1-1
CDR3aa: CAISEDRGTEAFF
CDR3nt: TGTGCCATCAGTGAAGACAGGGGGACTGAAGCTTTCTTT

abundance: NA
d_gene: NA
v_gene: TRBV7-2
j_gene: TRBJ2-7
CDR3aa: CASSLGSGRAYEQYF
CDR3nt: TGTGCCAGCAGCTTAGGATCTGGCAGGGCGTACGAGCAGTACTTC

abundance: few
d_gene: NA
v_gene: TRBV30
j_gene: TRBJ1-5
CDR3aa: CAWSVMSDQPQHF
CDR3nt: TGTGCCTGGAGTGTGATGTCGGATCAGCCCCAGCATTTT

abundance: NA
d_gene: TRBD1
v_gene: TRBV19
j_gene: TRBJ1-2
CDR3aa: CASSIPGQGAPGYTF
CDR3nt: TGTGCCAGTAGTATCCCGGGACAGGGGGCTCCCGGCTACACCTTC

abundance: NA
d_gene: TRBD1
v_gene: TRBV11-2
j_gene: TRBJ2-1
CDR3aa: CASSVGQGRNEQFF
CDR3nt: TGTGCCAGCAGCGTCGGACAGGGGCGGAATGAGCAGTTCTTC

abundance: NA
d_gene: TRBD1
v_gene: TRBV4-2
j_gene: TRBJ2-7
CDR3aa: CASSQDVTMGTVSYEQYF
CDR3nt: TGTGCCAGCAGCCAAGATGTAACTATGGGGACAGTATCTTACGAGCAGTACTTC

abundance: NA
d_gene: NA
v_gene: TRBV7-2
j_gene: TRBJ2-2
CDR3aa: CASSPFGRVANTGELFF
CDR3nt: TGTGCCAGCAGCCCCTTTGGCAGGGTCGCGAACACCGGGGAGCTGTTTTTT

abundance: NA
d_gene: TRBD1
v_gene: TRBV19
j_gene: TRBJ1-2
CDR3aa: CASNPLAGQPYGYTF
CDR3nt: TGTGCCAGTAACCCACTGGCGGGACAGCCCTATGGCTACACCTTC

abundance: NA
d_gene: TRBD1
v_gene: TRBV5-1
j_gene: TRBJ1-1
CDR3aa: CASSQTGMPDTEAFF
CDR3nt: TGCGCCAGCAGTCAGACAGGGATGCCGGACACTGAAGCTTTCTTT

abundance: NA
d_gene: TRBD1
v_gene: TRBV12-5
j_gene: TRBJ2-5
CDR3aa: CASGPPGTGGFETQYF
CDR3nt: TGTGCTAGTGGCCCCCCCGGGACAGGGGGATTCGAGACCCAGTACTTC

abundance: NA
d_gene: TRBD2
v_gene: TRBV18
j_gene: TRBJ2-2
CDR3aa: CASSPLLAGANTGELFF
CDR3nt: TGTGCCAGCTCACCACTCTTAGCGGGCGCGAACACCGGGGAGCTGTTTTTT

abundance: few
d_gene: NA
v_gene: TRBV6-5
j_gene: TRBJ1-2
CDR3aa: CASSNRGRGWHGYTF
CDR3nt: TGTGCCAGCAGTAACCGGGGGAGGGGGTGGCATGGCTACACCTTC

abundance: NA
d_gene: NA
v_gene: TRBV15
j_gene: TRBJ2-4
CDR3aa: CATSRTRQEPAKNIQYF
CDR3nt: TGTGCCACCAGCCGCACCAGACAGGAACCAGCCAAAAACATTCAGTACTTC

abundance: NA
d_gene: NA
v_gene: TRBV1
j_gene: TRBJ2-3
CDR3aa: CTSSQAKREGLADTQYF
CDR3nt: TGCACCAGCAGCCAGGCGAAGCGGGAGGGCCTCGCAGATACGCAGTATTTT

abundance: NA
d_gene: NA
v_gene: TRBV27
j_gene: TRBJ2-1
CDR3aa: CASSPDLYNEQFF
CDR3nt: TGTGCCAGCAGTCCAGACTTGTACAATGAGCAGTTCTTC

abundance: NA
d_gene: NA
v_gene: TRBV28
j_gene: TRBJ2-2
CDR3aa: CASSRQMLNTGELFF
CDR3nt: TGTGCCAGCAGTAGACAGATGCTAAACACCGGGGAGCTGTTTTTT

abundance: NA
d_gene: NA
v_gene: TRBV2
j_gene: TRBJ1-2
CDR3aa: CASSEIRAPNYGYTF
CDR3nt: TGTGCCAGCAGTGAAATCAGGGCCCCTAACTATGGCTACACCTTC

abundance: NA
d_gene: NA
v_gene: TRBV9
j_gene: TRBJ2-5
CDR3aa: CASGPRGGETQYF
CDR3nt: TGTGCCAGCGGCCCCAGGGGTGGGGAGACCCAGTACTTC

abundance: NA
d_gene: TRBD1
v_gene: TRBV28
j_gene: TRBJ2-7
CDR3aa: CASTPAGTGSYEQYF
CDR3nt: TGTGCCAGCACCCCAGCCGGGACAGGCTCCTACGAGCAGTACTTC

abundance: once
d_gene: TRBD1
v_gene: TRBV18
j_gene: TRBJ2-7
CDR3aa: CASSPTLRTGGYEQYF
CDR3nt: TGTGCCAGCTCTCCTACATTACGGACAGGCGGCTACGAGCAGTACTTC

abundance: NA
d_gene: NA
v_gene: TRBV7-8
j_gene: TRBJ2-3
CDR3aa: CASSLLAWSADTQYF
CDR3nt: TGTGCCAGCAGCTTACTAGCGTGGTCGGCAGATACGCAGTATTTT

abundance: NA
d_gene: TRBD2
v_gene: TRBV5-1
j_gene: TRBJ2-5
CDR3aa: CASSSGLAGGQWTQYF
CDR3nt: TGCGCCAGCAGCTCGGGACTAGCGGGGGGCCAGTGGACCCAGTACTTC

abundance: few
d_gene: NA
v_gene: TRBV19
j_gene: TRBJ1-4
CDR3aa: CASSRYSTTNEKLFF
CDR3nt: TGTGCCAGTAGTAGGTACTCGACAACTAATGAAAAACTGTTTTTT

abundance: NA
d_gene: TRBD1
v_gene: TRBV5-4
j_gene: TRBJ1-2
CDR3aa: CASSIGQGSYGYTF
CDR3nt: TGTGCCAGCAGCATTGGACAGGGGTCGTATGGCTACACCTTC

abundance: NA
d_gene: NA
v_gene: TRBV30
j_gene: TRBJ2-7
CDR3aa: CAWSDRRFYEQYF
CDR3nt: TGTGCCTGGAGTGACAGAAGGTTCTACGAGCAGTACTTC

abundance: NA
d_gene: NA
v_gene: TRBV7-9
j_gene: TRBJ2-2
CDR3aa: CASSLGTTENTGELFF
CDR3nt: TGTGCCAGCAGCTTAGGGACTACGGAGAACACCGGGGAGCTGTTTTTT

abundance: once
d_gene: TRBD1
v_gene: TRBV6-4
j_gene: TRBJ2-7
CDR3aa: CASARDRGHEQYF
CDR3nt: TGTGCCAGCGCGCGGGACAGGGGCCACGAGCAGTACTTC

abundance: NA
d_gene: TRBD1
v_gene: TRBV6-1
j_gene: TRBJ2-7
CDR3aa: CASGSLGQGTYEQYF
CDR3nt: TGTGCCAGCGGGTCGTTAGGACAGGGCACCTACGAGCAGTACTTC

abundance: NA
d_gene: TRBD1
v_gene: TRBV6-5
j_gene: TRBJ1-1
CDR3aa: CASSLRDRGIKAFF
CDR3nt: TGTGCCAGCAGTCTTAGGGACAGGGGAATAAAAGCTTTCTTT

abundance: NA
d_gene: NA
v_gene: TRBV27
j_gene: TRBJ1-1
CDR3aa: CAGGAPENTEAFF
CDR3nt: TGTGCCGGCGGGGCACCTGAGAACACTGAAGCTTTCTTT